A selection of T cell receptor beta chains follows, all from one sample in a study of control samples from healthy donors and cancer patients. Repertoires were generated with immunoSEQ multiplex PCR, while TCRdb's copy carries only in-frame clones and drops some. The sample lists about 15,000 clones, approximately 88% occurring once. Sequenced sample: PBMCs. These TCRs come from a man aged 55 to 69 with head and neck cancer. Each CDR3 is given with its conserved first and last residue. A D gene is named only where the DNA matches it firmly. Not every row has a clone size; where given, it reads once, few, many or a size class.

v_gene,abundance,d_gene,j_gene,CDR3aa,CDR3nt
TRBV5-1,.,TRBD1,TRBJ2-2,CASSLAGTANTGELFF,TGCGCCAGCAGCTTGGCCGGGACAGCGAACACCGGGGAGCTGTTTTTT
TRBV2,.,.,TRBJ2-5,CASSEGAWETQYF,TGTGCCAGCAGTGAAGGGGCGTGGGAGACCCAGTACTTC
TRBV25-1,.,.,TRBJ2-6,CASSEGGWANVLTF,TGTGCCAGCAGTGAAGGGGGGTGGGCCAACGTCCTGACTTTC
TRBV19,once,.,TRBJ1-4,CASSTYRVQDEKLFF,TGTGCCAGTAGTACTTACAGGGTTCAGGATGAAAAACTGTTTTTT
TRBV6-1,.,TRBD2,TRBJ2-7,CASSEPGGSSYEQYF,TGTGCCAGCAGTGAACCGGGGGGTAGCTCCTACGAGCAGTACTTC
TRBV7-9,once,.,TRBJ2-7,CASSPRQFYEQYF,TGTGCCAGCAGCCCGCGACAGTTTTACGAGCAGTACTTC
TRBV29-1,.,.,TRBJ2-1,CSVSLLRNEQFF,TGCAGCGTCTCGCTTTTGCGCAATGAGCAGTTCTTC
TRBV4-1,.,TRBD1,TRBJ1-1,CASSQRQGRNTEAFF,TGCGCCAGCAGCCAACGACAGGGGAGGAACACTGAAGCTTTCTTT
TRBV29-1,.,.,TRBJ2-3,CSVERGAEDTQYF,TGCAGCGTTGAAAGGGGGGCGGAAGATACGCAGTATTTT
TRBV29-1,.,TRBD2,TRBJ2-3,CSVALGRTSLGGDTQYF,TGCAGCGTTGCGTTAGGGAGGACTAGCTTAGGGGGAGATACGCAGTATTTT
TRBV5-1,.,TRBD2,TRBJ2-1,CASSSGTSGGAGFIQFF,TGCGCCAGCAGTTCCGGGACTAGCGGGGGGGCCGGCTTTATTCAGTTCTTC
TRBV18,.,TRBD2,TRBJ2-1,CASSPNSGLAGNEQFF,TGTGCCAGCTCACCGAACTCGGGACTAGCGGGGAATGAGCAGTTCTTC
TRBV5-1,.,TRBD2,TRBJ2-2,CASSSSGGTLTGELFF,TGCGCCAGCAGCTCTAGCGGGGGGACCCTCACCGGGGAGCTGTTTTTT
TRBV10-3,.,TRBD1,TRBJ2-7,CAIRAGTGDLNEQYF,TGTGCCATCAGGGCGGGGACAGGGGATCTAAACGAGCAGTACTTC
TRBV27,.,.,TRBJ2-3,CASSSSTSADTQYF,TGTGCCAGCAGTTCCTCGACTTCGGCAGATACGCAGTATTTT
TRBV6-7,.,TRBD2,TRBJ2-5,CASSAQLAGGRETQYF,TGTGCCAGCAGTGCTCAGTTAGCGGGGGGTAGGGAGACCCAGTACTTC
TRBV7-9,.,.,TRBJ1-1,CASSPGVTEAFF,TGTGCCAGCAGCCCAGGGGTCACTGAAGCTTTCTTT
TRBV5-6,.,.,TRBJ1-3,CASSYRGSFSGNTIYF,TGTGCCAGCAGCTACCGCGGAAGCTTCTCTGGAAACACCATATATTTT
TRBV18,once,.,TRBJ1-6,CASSPLRGDVGSPLHF,TGTGCCAGCTCACCTCTCCGGGGGGATGTTGGGTCACCCCTCCACTTT
TRBV12-5,.,.,TRBJ1-6,CASGLVLGQVNSPLHF,TGTGCTAGTGGTTTGGTACTAGGACAAGTTAATTCACCCCTCCACTTT
TRBV5-1,.,.,TRBJ1-1,CASSPGRENTEAFF,TGCGCCAGCAGCCCGGGACGGGAGAACACTGAAGCTTTCTTT
TRBV12-3/TRBV12-4,.,TRBD1,TRBJ1-1,CASIADRGLAFF,TGTGCCAGCATTGCTGACAGGGGGCTTGCTTTCTTT
TRBV13,.,.,TRBJ1-1,CASSLGSTEAFF,TGTGCCAGCAGCCTGGGTAGCACTGAAGCTTTCTTT
TRBV7-9,.,.,TRBJ2-7,CASSLGQWSSYEQYF,TGTGCCAGCAGCTTAGGACAGTGGAGCTCCTACGAGCAGTACTTC
TRBV5-4,.,.,TRBJ2-4,CASSLEGAAKNIQYF,TGTGCCAGCAGCTTGGAAGGGGCGGCCAAAAACATTCAGTACTTC
TRBV19,once,.,TRBJ2-1,CASKGQGIHNEQFF,TGTGCCAGTAAGGGGCAGGGGATACACAATGAGCAGTTCTTC
TRBV10-2,.,.,TRBJ1-5,CASSESGSNQPQHF,TGCGCCAGCAGTGAGTCGGGTAGCAATCAGCCCCAGCATTTT
TRBV12-5,medium-sized,TRBD2,TRBJ2-5,CASGFGGVRGQETQYF,TGTGCTAGTGGTTTCGGGGGGGTTCGAGGACAAGAGACCCAGTACTTC
TRBV29-1,.,.,TRBJ2-7,CSVEEGPGYEQYF,TGCAGCGTTGAAGAGGGGCCCGGTTACGAGCAGTACTTC
TRBV9,.,.,TRBJ1-2,CASSPRHGIPNYGYTF,TGTGCCAGCAGCCCAAGACACGGGATCCCTAACTATGGCTACACCTTC
TRBV7-8,.,.,TRBJ2-1,CASSSPSSYNEQFF,TGTGCCAGCAGTTCCCCCAGTTCCTACAATGAGCAGTTCTTC
TRBV19,.,.,TRBJ1-1,CASTPMGANTEAFF,TGTGCCAGTACCCCCATGGGAGCCAACACTGAAGCTTTCTTT
TRBV3-1/TRBV3-2,.,.,TRBJ1-5,CASSQAANQPQHF,TGTGCCAGCAGCCAAGCTGCGAATCAGCCCCAGCATTTT
TRBV19,.,.,TRBJ1-1,CASSITTMNTEAFF,TGTGCCAGTAGTATAACAACTATGAACACTGAAGCTTTCTTT
TRBV7-8,.,.,TRBJ2-3,CASSQDPSTDTQYF,TGTGCCAGCAGCCAGGATCCTAGCACAGATACGCAGTATTTT
TRBV2,.,.,TRBJ1-1,CASSVEGGTEAFF,TGTGCCAGCAGTGTCGAAGGGGGCACTGAAGCTTTCTTT
TRBV4-2,.,.,TRBJ1-1,CASSQGRGTEAFF,TGTGCCAGCAGCCAGGGGAGAGGCACTGAAGCTTTCTTT
TRBV6-5,medium-sized,.,TRBJ2-7,CASSSIMGESSYEQYF,TGTGCCAGCAGTTCTATTATGGGGGAGAGCTCCTACGAGCAGTACTTC
TRBV6-6,once,TRBD1,TRBJ2-7,CASSLLQGFSYEQYF,TGTGCCAGCAGTTTGCTACAGGGGTTCTCCTACGAGCAGTACTTC
TRBV28,.,TRBD1,TRBJ1-3,CAGRDSSGNTIYF,TGTGCCGGCCGGGACAGCTCTGGAAACACCATATATTTT
TRBV11-2,.,TRBD1,TRBJ2-7,CASSYGQGRNEQYF,TGTGCCAGCAGCTACGGACAGGGGAGGAACGAGCAGTACTTC
TRBV5-1,.,TRBD1,TRBJ2-1,CASSLVGQGNNEQFF,TGCGCCAGCAGCTTGGTTGGACAGGGGAACAATGAGCAGTTCTTC
TRBV6-4,once,TRBD2,TRBJ2-2,CASSDSGLARPGELFF,TGTGCCAGCAGTGACTCGGGACTAGCGAGGCCCGGGGAGCTGTTTTTT
TRBV5-1,.,.,TRBJ2-3,CASSVGREGDTQYF,TGCGCCAGCAGCGTGGGACGCGAAGGAGATACGCAGTATTTT
TRBV5-1,.,.,TRBJ1-1,CASSLGHPGMNTEAFF,TGCGCCAGCAGCTTAGGACACCCTGGGATGAACACTGAAGCTTTCTTT
TRBV3-1/TRBV3-2,.,.,TRBJ2-4,CASSQDLARNIQYF,TGTGCCAGCAGCCAAGATCTCGCCAGAAACATTCAGTACTTC
TRBV24-1,.,.,TRBJ2-5,CATSLGGQSQETQYF,TGTGCCACCAGCCTCGGCGGGCAGTCCCAAGAGACCCAGTACTTC
TRBV10-2,.,.,TRBJ2-7,CASRQTVSYEQYF,TGCGCCAGCAGACAGACAGTCTCCTACGAGCAGTACTTC